This TCR beta chain was identified during a study of patients and donors after allogeneic stem cell transplantation. There are a few counts of this clonotype. Trimming removed 7 bases at V and 4 bases at J, with 9 bases between. CDR3 length: 12 residues. Per germline, CDR1 KGHDR and CDR2 SFDVKD. MiXCR was run by TCRdb on the RT-PCR reads, yielding one entry per CDR3 protein. This sample carries about 150,000 distinct CDR3 sequences, about a third of them seen once, and the ten largest clones take 40% to 55%. The rearrangement uses TRBV24-1 and TRBJ1-2; D not resolved. The sequence was collected from a human donor who was either an allogeneic HSCT recipient or a stem cell or donor lymphocyte infusion donor (not recorded which). It is not recorded whose cells these are; they may come from a transplant donor. The sequenced sample consisted of blood, either unsorted or a sorted T cell fraction (not recorded which). The CDR3 spells CATSGPSYGYTF. CDR3 DNA: TGTGCCACCAGCGGCCCTTCCTATGGCTACACCTTC.